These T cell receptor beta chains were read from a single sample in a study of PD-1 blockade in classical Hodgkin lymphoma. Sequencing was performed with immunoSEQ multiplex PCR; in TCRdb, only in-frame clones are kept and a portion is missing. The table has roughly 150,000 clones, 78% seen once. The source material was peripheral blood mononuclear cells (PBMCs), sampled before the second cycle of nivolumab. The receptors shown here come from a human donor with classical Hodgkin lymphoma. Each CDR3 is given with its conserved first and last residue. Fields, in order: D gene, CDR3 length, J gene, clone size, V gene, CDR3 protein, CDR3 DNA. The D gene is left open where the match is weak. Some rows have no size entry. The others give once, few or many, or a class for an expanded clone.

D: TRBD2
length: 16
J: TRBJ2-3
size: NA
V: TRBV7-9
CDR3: CASSPGLAGVADTQYF
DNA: TGTGCCAGCAGCCCCGGACTAGCGGGAGTGGCAGATACGCAGTATTTT

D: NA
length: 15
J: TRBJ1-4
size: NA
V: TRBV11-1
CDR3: CASSLTGRDYEKLFF
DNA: TGTGCCAGCAGCTTAACCGGTAGGGATTATGAAAAACTGTTTTTT

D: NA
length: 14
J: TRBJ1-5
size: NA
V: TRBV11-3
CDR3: CASSLGTSNQPQHF
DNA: TGTGCCAGCAGCTTAGGGACGAGCAATCAGCCCCAGCATTTT

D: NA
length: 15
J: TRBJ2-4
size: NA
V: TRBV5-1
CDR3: CASSLAGVSGNIQYF
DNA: TGCGCCAGCAGCTTGGCCGGGGTTTCGGGGAACATTCAGTACTTC

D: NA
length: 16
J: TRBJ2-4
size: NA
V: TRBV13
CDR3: CASTKYQDRAKNIQYF
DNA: TGTGCCAGCACCAAATACCAAGACAGAGCCAAAAACATTCAGTACTTC

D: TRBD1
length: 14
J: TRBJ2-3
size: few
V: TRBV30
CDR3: CAWSEGQVTDTQYF
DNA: TGTGCCTGGAGCGAGGGACAGGTCACAGATACGCAGTATTTT

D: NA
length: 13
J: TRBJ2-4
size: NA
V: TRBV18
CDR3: CASSPPSASIQYF
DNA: TGTGCCAGCTCACCACCGTCAGCCAGCATTCAGTACTTC

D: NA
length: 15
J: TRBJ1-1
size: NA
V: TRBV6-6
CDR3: CASSYLRVGDTEAFF
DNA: TGTGCCAGCAGTTACCTCAGGGTCGGTGACACTGAAGCTTTCTTT

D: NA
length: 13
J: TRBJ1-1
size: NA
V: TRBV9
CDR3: CASSVVQASEAFF
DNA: TGTGCCAGCAGCGTCGTCCAGGCGAGTGAAGCTTTCTTT

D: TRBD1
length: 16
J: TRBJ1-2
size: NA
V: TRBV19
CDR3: CASSMVGTGLFDGYTF
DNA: TGTGCCAGTAGTATGGTGGGGACAGGGCTTTTCGATGGCTACACCTTC

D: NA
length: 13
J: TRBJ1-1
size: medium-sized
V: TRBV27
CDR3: CASSLEGWSEAFF
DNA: TGTGCCAGCAGTTTAGAGGGCTGGTCTGAAGCTTTCTTT

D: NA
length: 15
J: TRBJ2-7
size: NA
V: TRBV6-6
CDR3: CASTGETGLAYEQYF
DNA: TGTGCCAGCACCGGGGAAACAGGTCTTGCCTACGAGCAGTACTTC

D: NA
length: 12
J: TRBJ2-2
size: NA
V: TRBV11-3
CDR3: CASSYLGGELFF
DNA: TGTGCCAGCAGCTACCTGGGGGGGGAGCTGTTTTTT

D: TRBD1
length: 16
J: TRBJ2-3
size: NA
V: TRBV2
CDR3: CASSDIGGFRTDTQYF
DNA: TGTGCCAGCAGTGATATAGGGGGCTTTCGCACAGATACGCAGTATTTT

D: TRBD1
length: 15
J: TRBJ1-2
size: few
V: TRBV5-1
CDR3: CASSPGQGSSYGYTF
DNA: TGCGCCAGCAGCCCGGGACAGGGCTCGTCCTATGGCTACACCTTC

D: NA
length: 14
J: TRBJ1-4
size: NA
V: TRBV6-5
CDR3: CASSYRTYNEKLFF
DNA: TGTGCCAGCAGTTACCGCACTTATAATGAAAAACTGTTTTTT

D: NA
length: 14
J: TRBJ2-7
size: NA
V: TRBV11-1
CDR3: CASSLRAAPYEQYF
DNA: TGTGCCAGCAGCTTACGAGCCGCTCCCTACGAGCAGTACTTC

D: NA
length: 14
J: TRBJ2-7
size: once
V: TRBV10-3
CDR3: CAISGGGRAYEQYF
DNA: TGTGCCATCAGTGGAGGTGGCAGGGCCTACGAGCAGTACTTC

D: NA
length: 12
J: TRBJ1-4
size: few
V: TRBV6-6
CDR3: CASSRHNEKLFF
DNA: TGTGCCAGCTCCAGACATAATGAAAAACTGTTTTTT

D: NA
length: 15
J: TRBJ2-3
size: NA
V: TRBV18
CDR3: CASSPGGGSTDTQYF
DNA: TGTGCCAGCTCACCGGGGGGCGGGAGCACAGATACGCAGTATTTT

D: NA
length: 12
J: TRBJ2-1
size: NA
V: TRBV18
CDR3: CASSPRWEEQFF
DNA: TGTGCCAGCTCACCACGGTGGGAAGAGCAGTTCTTC

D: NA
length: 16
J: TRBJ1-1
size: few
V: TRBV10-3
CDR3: CAISGVQVTMNTEAFF
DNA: TGTGCCATCAGTGGTGTACAGGTAACGATGAACACTGAAGCTTTCTTT

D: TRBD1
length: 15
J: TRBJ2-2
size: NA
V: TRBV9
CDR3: CASSRTGDNTGELFF
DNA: TGTGCCAGCAGCCGGACAGGGGACAACACCGGGGAGCTGTTTTTT

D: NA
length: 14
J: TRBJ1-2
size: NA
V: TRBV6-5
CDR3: CASSYGRAHYGYTF
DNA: TGTGCCAGCAGTTACGGCAGGGCCCACTATGGCTACACCTTC

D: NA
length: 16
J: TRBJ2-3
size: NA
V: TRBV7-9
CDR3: CASTTGTSRSTDTQYF
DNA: TGTGCCAGCACCACAGGGACCTCACGATCCACAGATACGCAGTATTTT

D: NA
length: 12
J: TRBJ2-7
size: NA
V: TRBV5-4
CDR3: CASSYGIYEQYF
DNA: TGTGCCAGCAGCTATGGCATCTACGAGCAGTACTTC

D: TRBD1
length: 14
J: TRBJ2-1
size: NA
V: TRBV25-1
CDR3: CATLPGTGGIEQFF
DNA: TGTGCCACACTTCCTGGGACAGGGGGCATTGAGCAGTTCTTC

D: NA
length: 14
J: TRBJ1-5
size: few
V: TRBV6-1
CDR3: CASSERGIGQPQHF
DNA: TGTGCCAGCAGTGAACGGGGTATTGGGCAGCCCCAGCATTTT

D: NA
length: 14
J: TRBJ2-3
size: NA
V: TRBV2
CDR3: CASNSQGHTDTQYF
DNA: TGTGCCAGCAATAGCCAGGGGCACACAGATACGCAGTATTTT

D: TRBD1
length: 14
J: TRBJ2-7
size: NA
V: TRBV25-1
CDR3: CASSPQGARYEQYF
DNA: TGTGCCAGCAGTCCCCAGGGGGCTAGGTACGAGCAGTACTTC

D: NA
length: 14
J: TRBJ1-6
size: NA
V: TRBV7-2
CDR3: CASSSTLYNSPLHF
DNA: TGTGCCAGCAGCTCTACCCTTTATAATTCACCCCTCCACTTT

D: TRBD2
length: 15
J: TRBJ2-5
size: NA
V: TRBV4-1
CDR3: CASSQGGTSSETQYF
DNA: TGCGCCAGCAGCCAAGGGGGGACTAGCAGCGAGACCCAGTACTTC

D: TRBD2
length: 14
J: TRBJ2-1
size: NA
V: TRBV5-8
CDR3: CASRSRGGPHEQFF
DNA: TGTGCCAGCAGATCGCGGGGGGGCCCACATGAGCAGTTCTTC

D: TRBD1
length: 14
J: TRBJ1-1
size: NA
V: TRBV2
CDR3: CASIRTGESTEAFF
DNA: TGTGCCAGCATAAGGACAGGGGAGAGCACTGAAGCTTTCTTT

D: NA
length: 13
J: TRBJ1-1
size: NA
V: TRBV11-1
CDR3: CASSSGLNTEAFF
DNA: TGTGCCAGCAGCTCTGGATTGAACACTGAAGCTTTCTTT

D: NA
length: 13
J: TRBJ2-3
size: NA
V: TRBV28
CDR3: CASSPPPGDTQYF
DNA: TGTGCCAGCAGCCCTCCCCCGGGAGATACGCAGTATTTT

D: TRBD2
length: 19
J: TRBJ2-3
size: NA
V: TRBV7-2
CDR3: CASSLWIPRASGRSDTQYF
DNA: TGTGCCAGCAGCTTATGGATCCCTCGTGCTAGCGGGAGATCAGATACGCAGTATTTT

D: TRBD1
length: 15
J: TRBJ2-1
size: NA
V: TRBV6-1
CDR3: CASSERQGRYNEQFF
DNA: TGTGCCAGCAGTGAGAGACAGGGGCGGTACAATGAGCAGTTCTTC

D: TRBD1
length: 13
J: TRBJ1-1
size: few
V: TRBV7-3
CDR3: CASSFFQGAEAFF
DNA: TGTGCCAGCAGCTTCTTCCAGGGGGCTGAAGCTTTCTTT

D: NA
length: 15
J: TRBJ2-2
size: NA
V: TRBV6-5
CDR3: CASSRGWLNTGELFF
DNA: TGTGCCAGCAGTCGCGGTTGGTTGAACACCGGGGAGCTGTTTTTT

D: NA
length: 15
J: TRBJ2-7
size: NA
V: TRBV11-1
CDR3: CASSLGGARSYEQYF
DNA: TGTGCCAGCAGCTTAGGGGGGGCGCGATCCTACGAGCAGTACTTC

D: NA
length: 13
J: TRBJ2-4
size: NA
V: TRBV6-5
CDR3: CASSSGVWDIQYF
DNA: TGTGCCAGCAGTTCAGGGGTTTGGGACATTCAGTACTTC

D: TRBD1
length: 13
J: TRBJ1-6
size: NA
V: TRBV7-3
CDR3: CASSGRDSTPLHF
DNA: TGTGCCAGCAGCGGAAGGGACAGCACACCCCTCCACTTT